This paragraph covers one T cell receptor beta chain sequence. Its target is unknown. Lacking the conserved final phenylalanine or tryptophan, this CDR3 likely reflects a read error. The data were taken from a study of tumor-infiltrating lymphocytes in primary liver carcinoma. Study in general: There were roughly 3.65 to 7.13 million productive TCRbeta reads per sample, a yield similar across tissue types.

V was trimmed by 0 bases and J by 6 bases, leaving 12 bases between them. The CDR3 covers 15 residues. CDR1 and CDR2 (germline): SGHDT, YYEEEE. Unsorted bulk tissue, about 17-33 mg of it, served as the source for co-extraction of RNA and DNA. Surgical resection served as treatment for the primary liver carcinoma of these patients. Findings of the study overall: A significantly higher top-250-clone fraction was recorded for tumors than for blood (p = 0.039).

Starting material of 400 to 600 ng total RNA yielded TCR beta cDNA via a constant-region primer. Three nested multiplex PCR rounds of slightly modified ARM-PCR generated TCR beta libraries. The first two PCR rounds used TRBV1-TRBV30 primers with a Cbeta primer, approximately 10 cycles each. TCRdb re-derived calls from the multiplex PCR reads in MiXCR, one entry per CDR3 protein. The sample includes tens of thousands of distinct CDR3 sequences, roughly 80% of them seen just once. The TCR originated in a woman aged 25 to 45 with primary liver carcinoma and hepatitis B virus infection. Sequenced material: tumor-adjacent normal liver tissue. The gene calls are TRBV5-6 and TRBJ2-2, with D perhaps matching TRBD1 (5 bases). CDR3 sequence reads: CASSLAPRVAGELFI. The CDR3 region has the DNA TGTGCCAGCAGCTTGGCACCCAGGGTTGCCGGGGAGCTGTTTATT.